The T cell receptor beta chain under discussion was sequenced for a study of metastatic and nonmetastatic thyroid tumors. Looking at the study overall: Across peripheral blood and tumor or nodule tissue samples taken from malignant and benign thyroid patients, the repertoires were compared with one another.

There were no patients who had received any treatment before thyroid surgery. On this clone: The antigen remains unidentified.

The CDR3 is made up of 15 amino acids. The V gene lost 3 bases and the J gene lost 6 bases, with 17 bases spanning the gap. Germline V lookup: CDR1 SGHTA, CDR2 FQGNSA. Authors' processing steps: The authors used CDR3 differences across clinicopathological groups to build a distant-metastasis classifier for papillary thyroid cancer. TCRdb used MiXCR to call clones anew from the PCR reads. It is TCRdb's table, rather than the study itself, that gives the V and J calls and clone size. The sample has 30,000 to 40,000 clones; over 25% are singletons. Regarding the study as a whole: Relative to benign nodules, malignant thyroid tumors were reportedly characterized by significantly elevated TCR beta diversity in blood and tumor.

Sequenced: blood. The chain combines TRBV7-2 with TRBJ1-1; D call uncertain. The TCR originated in a female donor with papillary thyroid cancer or a benign thyroid nodule (not recorded which). Some clones in this sample may be carry-over from other donors' samples. Here the CDR3 reads CASSFVGVPGSEAFF. The DNA of the CDR3 is TGTGCCAGCAGCTTTGTCGGGGTTCCGGGCTCTGAAGCTTTCTTT.